Listed here are 8 T cell receptor beta chains from one sample, sequenced in a study of blood T cell repertoires in COVID-19. Using immunoSEQ multiplex PCR, the repertoire was profiled, and TCRdb retains in-frame clones only, with some absent. The sample contains approximately 380,000 clones, more than 70% of which appear only once. The sample comprised PBMCs or T cells enriched from blood (not recorded which). Receptor source: a woman younger than 30 who had recovered from COVID-19.

The J gene is TRBJ2-5, the V gene TRBV2, with 13 nucleotides matching TRBD2. The J segment lost 5 bases and the V segment lost 6 bases, leaving 6 bases of the junction unmatched. This CDR3 is 15 amino acids long. CDR1 SNHLY and CDR2 FYNNEI come from the germline V gene. CDR3: CASRPRTSGGETQYF. Written as DNA, the CDR3 is TGTGCCAGCAGGCCACGGACTAGCGGGGGCGAGACCCAGTACTTC.

The J gene is TRBJ1-6, the V gene TRBV30, with 8 bases fitting TRBD1. Looked up from germline, CDR1 is GTSNPN and CDR2 is SVGIG (reference sequence). J gave up 7 bases and V 5 bases, and 7 bases lay outside the gene matches. This CDR3 is built from 14 residues. CDR3 nucleotide sequence: TGTGCCTGGTCAGGGGGCGCGGGAAATTCACCCCTCCACTTT. It yields the protein CAWSGGAGNSPLHF.

The V gene is TRBV21-1, the J gene TRBJ1-2; TRBD1 was called by the table and not checked on the DNA. TRBV21-1 is tagged as a pseudogene. The CDR3 loop spans 13 amino acids. CDR3 DNA: TGTGCCAGCAGCAAGGAAGGGGCCTATGGCTACACCTTC. This gives the protein CASSKEGAYGYTF.

J is TRBJ1-5 and V is TRBV29-1; 7 bases are a match to TRBD1. CDR1 is SQVTM and CDR2 is ANQGSEA in the germline V gene. The CDR3 consists of 13 residues. Trimming removed 5 bases from V and 5 bases from J; junction bases left unmatched: 6. The CDR3 DNA sequence: TGCAGCGTTCGTGCAGGGGGAGATCAGCCCCAGCATTTT. Amino acids: CSVRAGGDQPQHF.

The genes are TRBV5-1 and TRBJ1-2; unclear D gene. The V gene's germline CDR1 is SGHRS and CDR2 YFSETQ. The CDR3 runs to 14 residues. V gave up 3 bases and J gave up 4 bases, with 13 bases separating them. The CDR3 DNA follows: TGCGCCAGCAGCTCGACGCCCGGACTCTATGGCTACACCTTC. It specifies CASSSTPGLYGYTF.

The rearrangement links TRBV7-2 to TRBJ1-2; D not resolved. The CDR3 has 14 residues. Germline-derived CDR1 and CDR2 are SGHTA and FQGNSA. The V end was cut by 0 bases, the J end by 6 bases, with 11 bases between. The CDR3 spells CASSLARPRDGYTF. The CDR3 DNA reads as TGTGCCAGCAGCTTAGCTCGACCGAGGGATGGCTACACCTTC.

The chain joins TRBV25-1 to TRBJ1-1, with 8 bases matching TRBD1. From germline, CDR1 is MGHDK and CDR2 SYGVNS. Losses at the gene ends were 1 base for V and 0 bases for J; bases not matched to a gene: 7. The CDR3 has 17 residues. The CDR3 coding sequence is TGTGCCAGCAGTGAATTCCCCGGACAGGGAATGAACACTGAAGCTTTCTTT. Translating it yields CASSEFPGQGMNTEAFF.

This sequence joins TRBV5-5 and TRBJ1-1; 8 positions match TRBD1. V shed 4 bases and J 3 bases; nucleotides not matched to a gene: 2. Germline CDR1 SGHKS, CDR2 YYEKEE (reference sequence). The CDR3 loop spans 13 amino acids. The CDR3 DNA sequence: TGTGCCAGCAGCGGACAGGGTGACACTGAAGCTTTCTTT. Translated, it gives CASSGQGDTEAFF. Full variable domain (rest looked up from reference TRBV5-5 and TRBJ1-1): DAGVTQSPTHLIKTRGQQVTLRCSPISGHKSVSWYQQVLGQGPQFIFQYYEKEERGRGNFPDRFSARQFPNYSSELNVNALLLGDSALYLCASSGQGDTEAFFGQGTRLTVV.